This T cell receptor beta chain was sequenced during a study of T cell changes during pregnancy in multiple sclerosis. Libraries were prepared by immunoSEQ multiplex PCR; TCRdb keeps only in-frame clonotypes and omits some of them. The repertoire holds about 52,000 clones, 92% seen once, with more than 0.15% in the top ten. Trimming left V 2 bases short and J 4 bases short, with 9 bases between. The germline V gene has CDR1 SGHTA and CDR2 FQGNSA. The CDR3 loop spans 14 amino acids. The origin of this receptor is a female donor in good health, enrolled as a control in a pregnancy study. This chain links TRBV7-2 with TRBJ2-1; a possible D gene is TRBD2 (5 bases). Sample: CD4+ T cells from peripheral blood mononuclear cells, taken after pregnancy. The CDR3 protein is CASSLLAAYNEQFF. CDR3 nucleotide sequence: TGTGCCAGCAGCTTACTAGCTGCTTACAATGAGCAGTTCTTC.